This TCR beta chain originates from a study of control samples from healthy donors and cancer patients. Method: immunoSEQ multiplex PCR; TCRdb's copy keeps in-frame clones and lacks some. The profile shows fewer than 110,000 clones, around 89% of them singletons. Germline lookup yields CDR1 SGHDN and CDR2 FVKESK. The V and J ends lost 0 bases and 2 bases respectively, with 13 bases between them. CDR3 length equals 16 residues. Sequenced material: PBMCs. J is TRBJ1-1 and V is TRBV14; the D is unclear. This clonotype was sampled from a man in his fifties or sixties with lung cancer. CDR3 sequence (DNA): TGTGCCAGCAGCCAAGATTTGGGCCAGCCTAACACTGAAGCTTTCTTT. Translated: CASSQDLGQPNTEAFF. Together with reference TRBV14 and TRBJ1-1, the CDR3 gives the full variable domain: EAGVTQFPSHSVIEKGQTVTLRCDPISGHDNLYWYRRVMGKEIKFLLHFVKESKQDESGMPNNRFLAERTGGTYSTLKVQPAELEDSGVYFCASSQDLGQPNTEAFFGQGTRLTVV.